A selection of T cell receptor beta chains follows, all from one sample in a study of CD8+CD57+ T cells in acquired aplastic anemia. TCRdb reprocessed the reads with MiXCR, giving one entry per CDR3 protein. The sample contains 150,000 to 200,000 distinct CDR3 sequences, around three fifths of which appear only once. Specimen: sorted CD4+, CD8+, or CD8+CD57+ T cells (not recorded which) from PBMCs. These receptor sequences come from a human donor with severe aplastic anemia or a healthy control (not recorded which). CDR3s include the opening cysteine and the closing phenylalanine or tryptophan. Each record gives: clone size, D gene, J gene, V gene, CDR3 protein. D genes are given only for firm matches. Clone size is shown for a subset of rows, as once, few, many or a class of expanded clone.

>many|TRBD1|TRBJ2-3|TRBV14
CASSQWDRSTDTQYF
>-|TRBD2|TRBJ2-1|TRBV15
CATSRGTSGIGYEQFF
>many|TRBD2|TRBJ2-7|TRBV19
CASSLGPGLVGGEQYF
>many|-|TRBJ2-5|TRBV12-3/TRBV12-4
CASSFTGTGETQYF
>-|TRBD1|TRBJ2-3|TRBV9
CASSAGTGRTDTQYF
>-|-|TRBJ2-5|TRBV7-3
CASSATSGAGETQYF
>-|-|TRBJ1-3|TRBV6-5
CASSYSAPSSSGNTIYF
>few|TRBD2|TRBJ2-1|TRBV2
CASSEGTSNGEQFF
>-|-|TRBJ2-7|TRBV19
CASSTGTLQYF
>-|-|TRBJ1-1|TRBV19
CASSLAKNTEAFF
>-|TRBD1|-|TRBV20-1
CSASKGAEQYF
>-|-|TRBJ2-7|TRBV2
CASRRGRGSYEQYF
>-|TRBD1|TRBJ1-1|TRBV20-1
CSARVRDRGLSDTEAFF
>-|TRBD1|TRBJ2-6|TRBV19
CASTSTGAGANVLTF
>-|TRBD2|TRBJ2-3|TRBV7-9
CASTPGGGTDTQYF
>-|-|TRBJ2-3|TRBV19
CASSGGSTDTQYF
>-|TRBD1|TRBJ1-1|TRBV7-9
CASSLVGQGYTEAFF
>-|-|TRBJ2-5|TRBV20-1
CSARGTSGLETQYF
>-|-|TRBJ1-2|TRBV12-3/TRBV12-4
CASSLAVTGGNGYTF
>-|TRBD2|TRBJ2-5|TRBV29-1
CSVPQTSGGETQYF
>many|-|TRBJ2-2|TRBV4-1
CASSQAWGAGGELFF
>-|-|TRBJ1-5|TRBV12-3/TRBV12-4
CASTPGTGYQPQHF
>-|-|TRBJ1-1|TRBV19
CASSDRSSAEAFF
>-|TRBD2|TRBJ2-7|TRBV12-3/TRBV12-4
CASSQSQRPGTSGRFYEQYF
>many|-|TRBJ2-4|TRBV7-8
CASSLVAGTAPFAKNIQYF
>-|TRBD1|TRBJ2-7|TRBV6-1
CASSRLRGQGGTYEQYF
>-|-|TRBJ2-7|TRBV29-1
CSVSPSGRVAYEQYF
>-|TRBD1|TRBJ2-7|TRBV29-1
CSNLGQGYHEQYF
>-|-|TRBJ2-7|TRBV20-1
CSARGREYEQCF
>-|TRBD2|TRBJ2-3|TRBV24-1
CATSDRTSGGGADTQYF
>once|TRBD2|TRBJ2-2|TRBV10-3
CATSGENTGELFF
>-|-|TRBJ2-1|TRBV20-1
CSARKGRVTGEQFF
>-|-|TRBJ1-1|TRBV2
CASSEGADLNTEAFF
>many|-|TRBJ2-7|TRBV4-2
CASSPDRYEQYF
>-|TRBD1|TRBJ1-2|TRBV10-3
CAISGKGTGAGYTF
>-|-|TRBJ1-1|TRBV5-1
CASSLDGVWTEAFF
>-|-|TRBJ2-1|TRBV7-2
CASGGSVVGRSYNEQFF
>many|-|TRBJ1-1|TRBV3-1
CASSPDRSEMNTEAFF
>-|-|TRBJ1-2|TRBV2
CASRDRLSSFYGYTF
>-|TRBD2|TRBJ2-2|TRBV2
CASSEPSGARRELFF
>-|-|TRBJ2-1|TRBV19
CASSTVAGSWNEQFF
>few|-|TRBJ1-6|TRBV7-6
CASSTRGGQGNSPLHF
>few|-|TRBJ2-6|TRBV7-2
CASSLGGTLTGANVLTF
>-|-|TRBJ2-7|TRBV11-2
CASSSRSPYEQYF
>once|TRBD1|TRBJ1-6|TRBV7-9
CASSGDRVKMSPLHF
>-|-|TRBJ1-6|TRBV19
CAGSTGYNSPLHF
>few|-|TRBJ1-1|TRBV5-8
CASSFVSMGTGAFF
>many|-|TRBJ1-5|TRBV4-1
CASSQDPSSRSPQHF
>-|-|TRBJ2-7|TRBV29-1
CSVESAPYEQYF
>few|-|TRBJ2-7|TRBV5-1
CASSFHDGGGYEQYF
>-|TRBD2|TRBJ2-1|TRBV25-1
CASMSSGGTYNEQFF
>few|-|TRBJ2-7|TRBV7-9
CASGGTSYEQYF
>-|-|TRBJ2-2|TRBV6-1
CASMDWGYGELFF
>-|-|TRBJ1-5|TRBV20-1
CSAREGGAGNQPQHF
>-|TRBD1|TRBJ2-3|TRBV9
CASSPTGGRTDTQYF